A single sample gave rise to the 10 T cell receptor beta chains below, sequenced in a study of OX40 agonist ivuxolimab in advanced cancers. To prepare the library, the immunoSEQ multiplex PCR assay was applied. TCRdb took over this immuneACCESS table, retaining in-frame rearrangements with V and J assigned. Such tables are incomplete; in checked studies, under half of the missing clones stem from an unresolved V gene, and the remainder is unexplained. The sample contains about 61,000 clones, approximately 90% of them found a single time. The ten largest clones add up to around 20% of the sample. Sequences were derived from CD4+ or CD8+ T cells sorted from blood, sampled in a trial of the OX40 agonist ivuxolimab. These receptors all come from an adult with an advanced solid tumor such as melanoma, head and neck, liver or kidney cancer.

This clone was counted a single time. The chain uses TRBV4-1 and TRBJ2-7; 8 nucleotides line up with TRBD2. V lost 0 bases to trimming and J lost 6 bases; unmatched junction nucleotides: 10. CDR1 MGHRA and CDR2 YSYEKL come from the germline V gene. The CDR3 runs to 16 residues. CDR3 sequence: CASSQDLAGGPLEQYF. CDR3 DNA: TGCGCCAGCAGCCAAGATCTGGCGGGGGGCCCACTCGAGCAGTACTTC.

The V gene is TRBV7-9, the J gene TRBJ2-1; no firm D call. Trimming took 0 bases from V and 8 from J, leaving 8 bases between them. CDR1 and CDR2 (germline): SEHNR, FQNEAQ (reference sequence). This CDR3 spans 13 amino acids. The CDR3 spells CASSLAAGHEQFF. The CDR3 DNA reads as TGTGCCAGCAGCTTAGCGGCCGGACATGAGCAGTTCTTC.

V and J are TRBV7-9 and TRBJ1-2, with D possibly matching TRBD1 (6 bases). In germline, CDR1 is SEHNR, CDR2 FQNEAQ (reference sequence). V lost 5 bases and J 0 bases, leaving 13 bases between the germline ends. The CDR3 contains 15 residues. CDR3 in amino acids: CASSHDRNANYGYTF. For the CDR3, the DNA is TGTGCCAGCAGCCATGACAGGAATGCTAACTATGGCTACACCTTC.

This sequence joins TRBV6-1 and TRBJ1-5; unclear D gene. The length of the CDR3 is 15 residues. Trimming shortened V by 1 base and J by 0 bases, and 7 bases separated the two germline ends. Looked up from germline, CDR1 is MNHNS and CDR2 is SASEGT. The CDR3 spells CASSEGSTSNQPQHF. CDR3 nucleotides: TGTGCCAGCAGTGAAGGAAGTACTAGCAATCAGCCCCAGCATTTT.

V and J are TRBV7-9 and TRBJ2-3; no definite D call. The CDR3 spans 16 residues. Trimming stripped 6 bases from V and 6 bases from J, with 22 bases between. Germline lookup yields CDR1 SEHNR and CDR2 FQNEAQ (reference sequence). CDR3 in DNA: TGTGCCAGCAGTTGGAGTACCGGTCAAAATCCGGATACGCAGTATTTT. Translated: CASSWSTGQNPDTQYF.

The chain's CDR3 is CASGRSSYEQYF. CDR3 sequence (DNA): TGTGCCAGCGGCAGGAGCTCCTACGAGCAGTACTTC. The V gene is TRBV2, the J gene TRBJ2-7, with no clear D. The germline V and J ends were trimmed by 8 bases and 0 bases, with 8 bases remaining between them. There are 12 residues in the CDR3. Per the germline V gene, CDR1 is SNHLY and CDR2 is FYNNEI.

The V and J genes are TRBV27 and TRBJ2-1; TRBD1 matches 11 bases. Germline lookup yields CDR1 MNHEY and CDR2 SMNVEV (reference sequence). After removal of 5 bases from V and 4 bases from J, the junction contained 4 bases not matched to a gene. The CDR3 is made up of 15 amino acids. CDR3 sequence reads: CASSMGTGGYNEQFF. The CDR3 region has the DNA TGTGCCAGCAGTATGGGGACAGGGGGTTACAATGAGCAGTTCTTC.

The chain links TRBV7-9 to TRBJ1-2; D is undetermined. Germline V gives CDR1 SEHNR, CDR2 FQNEAQ (reference sequence). Between the trimmed V and J ends, which lost 8 bases and 3 bases, there was a span of 16 bases. The CDR3 extends over 14 amino acids. The CDR3 coding sequence is TGTGCCAGCCCCCCAGTTTCATCGGACTATGGCTACACCTTC. Translation: CASPPVSSDYGYTF.

The chain combines TRBV14 with TRBJ1-2, with D maybe TRBD1 (5 bases). This CDR3 has 15 amino acids. V was trimmed by 0 bases and J by 2 bases, leaving 10 bases between them. Germline V lookup: CDR1 SGHDN, CDR2 FVKESK. CDR3 loop: CASSQDIQGNYGYTF. In DNA, the CDR3 is TGTGCCAGCAGCCAAGATATCCAGGGCAACTATGGCTACACCTTC. The variable domain in full, completed from reference TRBV14 and TRBJ1-2, reads EAGVTQFPSHSVIEKGQTVTLRCDPISGHDNLYWYRRVMGKEIKFLLHFVKESKQDESGMPNNRFLAERTGGTYSTLKVQPAELEDSGVYFCASSQDIQGNYGYTFGSGTRLTVV.

The chain uses TRBV27 and TRBJ2-7, with D uncertain. CDR3 length equals 12 residues. Germline V gene lookup returns CDR1 MNHEY and CDR2 SMNVEV (reference sequence). Trimming cost V 5 bases and J 5 bases, with 10 bases left between them. CDR3 in DNA: TGTGCCAGCAGTCCCCTAAACCACGAGCAGTACTTC. As protein: CASSPLNHEQYF.